This T cell receptor (beta chain) was sequenced during a study of T cell repertoires in cytomegalovirus infection. General study findings and limits: Summed frequency of public TCR beta families distinguished CMV carriers with the relevant HLA. HLA-C-restricted CMV-specific TCR beta clonotypes prevailed in the ex vivo response.

One entry per CDR3 protein, called by TCRdb with MiXCR from the reads. The sample includes roughly 190,000 distinct CDR3 sequences, more than 9% of them seen just once. The CDR3 spans 15 residues. Trimming cost V 8 bases and J 1 base; bases outside gene matches: 10. Germline V CDR1 and CDR2: MNHEY, SMNVEV (reference sequence). This clonotype has more than one count but fewer than ten. Its specificity is not known. The source of this sequence is a human donor in good health (CMV status not recorded). Some clones in this sample may be carry-over from other donors' samples. The gene calls are TRBV27 and TRBJ2-5; 7 nucleotides agree with TRBD1. Sequencing input: PBMCs. This chain's CDR3 is CASGYDRESQETQYF. The CDR3, as DNA: TGTGCCAGCGGATATGACAGGGAGTCCCAAGAGACCCAGTACTTC.